This T cell receptor (beta chain) was found in a study of CD8 T cells in ankylosing spondylitis (dated by TCRdb to the late 2010s). For context, the study as a whole: To find TCR variants linked to disease, the study profiled T cell receptor beta repertoires in ankylosing spondylitis patients and healthy donors. In total, the full study cohort was made up of approximately 99 healthy donors and approximately 24 ankylosing spondylitis patients. Peripheral blood was sampled, and synovial fluid was additionally collected from ankylosing spondylitis patients. The study at large found these results: The disease-linked clones were reported to be significantly enriched in matched synovial fluid samples from ankylosing spondylitis patients. Some motif variants were previously reported in synovial fluid and blood of reactive arthritis patients, suggesting common disease-initiation mechanisms. In peripheral blood, the disease-linked clones were found at relatively low frequencies and had a CD8+ phenotype. Blood from ankylosing spondylitis patients appeared to be characterized by a TCR beta motif composed of under 10 highly homologous amino acid variants.

Sequencing was carried out with an Illumina HiSeq 2500. TCR beta libraries were prepared by quantitative 5'-RACE with molecular barcodes. The authors' analysis ran thus. A new computational method based on a probabilistic model of VDJ rearrangement was used to identify disease-linked TCR variants. The public reads were reprocessed in TCRdb via fastp at Q25 and MiXCR, keeping in-frame beta chains. Identical CDR3 protein sequences are pooled into one entry, listed with their most common genes and DNA. The V and J calls come from TCRdb's annotation, not from the publication. A total of about 250,000 distinct CDR3 sequences appear in this sample, 20% to 30% of them only once. 0.6% to 0.75% of the sample rests with the top ten. This clonotype was observed many times. Its recognized antigen is unknown. Within one base of it there is no much larger clone, and no base qualities were kept. CDR1 and CDR2 were assigned from the germline V gene as SGHAT and FQNNGV. The CDR3 runs 13 residues from the cysteine to the phenylalanine. Just the 39-base CDR3 DNA is kept, in frame starting at base 1. V lost 3 bases and J lost 4 bases; the stretch between them is 7 bases long.

This clonotype was sampled from a male donor with ankylosing spondylitis or in good health (not recorded which). In this chain, TRBV11-2 is recombined with TRBJ2-1; the D gene assignment is ambiguous. Sequencing was carried out using blood, either unsorted or a sorted T cell fraction (not recorded which). The CDR3 has the sequence CASSFDKYNEQFF. The sequence in DNA is TGTGCCAGCAGCTTTGACAAGTACAATGAGCAGTTCTTC.